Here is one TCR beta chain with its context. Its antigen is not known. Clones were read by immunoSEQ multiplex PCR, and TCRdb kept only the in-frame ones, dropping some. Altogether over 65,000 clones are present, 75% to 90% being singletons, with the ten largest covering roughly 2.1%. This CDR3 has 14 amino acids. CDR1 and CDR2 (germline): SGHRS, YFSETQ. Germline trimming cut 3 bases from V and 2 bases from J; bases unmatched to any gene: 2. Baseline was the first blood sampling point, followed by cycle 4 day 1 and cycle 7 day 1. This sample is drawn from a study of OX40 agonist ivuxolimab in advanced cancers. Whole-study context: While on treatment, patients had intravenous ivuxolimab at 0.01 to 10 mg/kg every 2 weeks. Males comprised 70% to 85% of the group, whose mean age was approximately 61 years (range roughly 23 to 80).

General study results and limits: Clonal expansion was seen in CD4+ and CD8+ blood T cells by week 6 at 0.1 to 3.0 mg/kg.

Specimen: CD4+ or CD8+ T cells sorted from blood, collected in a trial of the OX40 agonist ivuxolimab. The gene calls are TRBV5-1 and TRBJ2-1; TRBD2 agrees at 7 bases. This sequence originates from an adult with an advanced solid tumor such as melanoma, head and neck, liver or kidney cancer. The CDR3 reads CASSSGTTYNEQFF. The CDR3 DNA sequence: TGCGCCAGCAGCTCCGGGACTACCTACAATGAGCAGTTCTTC.